The T cell receptor beta chain described here comes from a study of response to subunit inactivated influenza vaccine (dated by TCRdb to 2016 to 2018). Study-wide context: To follow how T cells responded to a trivalent subunit inactivated influenza vaccine, the researchers relied on deep quantitative profiling of the T cell receptor repertoire. The paper as a whole reports these results and caveats: According to the authors, only a limited number of new T cells may be recruited by each seasonal influenza vaccination.

This clonotype was found a few times. No cognate antigen has been identified for it. No quality values exist for individual bases; no much larger clone is one base distant. The library was prepared using RT-PCR. Sequencer: Illumina HiSeq 2500. TCRdb reran the public reads through fastp at Q25 and MiXCR, keeping productive beta chains. Each entry is one CDR3 protein sequence, shown with its most common DNA and genes. This sample is represented by about 580,000 distinct CDR3 sequences; roughly 15% of them were singletons. Approximately 12% of the sample goes to the ten largest clones. Trimming leaves V shorter by 3 bases and J shorter by 5 bases, with the junction holding 5 bases beyond the gene matches. From a lookup of the germline V gene (reference sequence), CDR1 and CDR2 are LGHDT and YNNKEL. The CDR3 starts with the cysteine, ends with the phenylalanine, and has 14 residues. Only the CDR3 part of the read is kept: 42 bases, read in frame from the first base.

Sequences were derived from PBMCs from blood, sampled 11 to 12 days after vaccination. This TCR was recovered from a middle-aged man who received an inactivated influenza vaccine. Donor details come from another sample of the same person, matched by shared clones. The V and J segments used are TRBV3-1 and TRBJ1-1; the junction holds 8 bases that match TRBD1. The CDR3 here reads CASSQKQGGTEAFF. The nucleotide sequence reads TGTGCCAGCAGCCAGAAACAGGGGGGTACTGAAGCTTTCTTT. Beyond the CDR3, the reference TRBV3-1 and TRBJ1-1 genes provide the residues; the full variable domain reads: DTAVSQTPKYLVTQMGNDKSIKCEQNLGHDTMYWYKQDSKKFLKIMFSYNNKELIINETVPNRFSPKSPDKAHLNLHINSLELGDSAVYFCASSQKQGGTEAFFGQGTRLTVV.